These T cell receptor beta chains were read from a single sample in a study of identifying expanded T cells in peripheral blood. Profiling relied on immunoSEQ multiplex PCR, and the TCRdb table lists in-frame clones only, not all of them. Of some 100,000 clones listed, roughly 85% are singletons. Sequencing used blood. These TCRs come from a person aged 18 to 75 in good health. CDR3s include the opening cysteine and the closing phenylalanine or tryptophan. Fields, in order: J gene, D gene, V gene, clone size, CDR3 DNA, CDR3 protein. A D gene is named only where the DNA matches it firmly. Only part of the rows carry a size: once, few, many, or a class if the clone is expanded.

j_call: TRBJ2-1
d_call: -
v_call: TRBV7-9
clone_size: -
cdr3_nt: TGTGCCAGCAGCTTAGCCCCCCGCAGCCACAATGAGCAGTTCTTC
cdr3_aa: CASSLAPRSHNEQFF

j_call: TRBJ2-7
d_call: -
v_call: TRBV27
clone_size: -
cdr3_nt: TGTGCCAGCAGTTTATTGGGGAAAGCTTACGAGCAGTACTTC
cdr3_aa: CASSLLGKAYEQYF

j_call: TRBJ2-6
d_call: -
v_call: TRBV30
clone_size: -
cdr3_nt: TGTGCCGGGACAGGGGCCAACGTCCTGACTTTC
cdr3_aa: CAGTGANVLTF

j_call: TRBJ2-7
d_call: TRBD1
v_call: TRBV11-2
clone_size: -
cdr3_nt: TGTGCCAGCAGCTTGAGCAGGGGGCTTTCCCCCTACGAGCAGTACTTC
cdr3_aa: CASSLSRGLSPYEQYF

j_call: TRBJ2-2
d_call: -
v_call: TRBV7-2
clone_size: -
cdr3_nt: TGTGCCAGCACCAATGCCCAGGGGTGGGCCGGGGAGCTGTTTTTT
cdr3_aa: CASTNAQGWAGELFF

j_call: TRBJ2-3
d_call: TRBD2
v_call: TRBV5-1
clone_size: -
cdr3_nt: TGCGCCAGCAGCTTTTCGGCCCTAATTTTAGCGGGGGAAGGTGACGCAGATACGCAGTATTTT
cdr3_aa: CASSFSALILAGEGDADTQYF

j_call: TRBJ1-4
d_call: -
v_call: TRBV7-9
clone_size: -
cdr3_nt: TGTGCCAGCAGCGCGGAGGTTAGGGTGGGTGAAAAACTGTTTTTT
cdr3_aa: CASSAEVRVGEKLFF

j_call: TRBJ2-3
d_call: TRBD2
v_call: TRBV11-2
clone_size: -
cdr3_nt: TGTGCCAGCAGCTTATATTGGCTAGCGGGGGGCACAGATACGCAGTATTTT
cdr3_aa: CASSLYWLAGGTDTQYF

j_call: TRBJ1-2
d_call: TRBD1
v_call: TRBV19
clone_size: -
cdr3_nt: TGTGCCAGTAGTAAGGACAGGGGGTTTGAAGGCTATGGCTACACCTTC
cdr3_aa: CASSKDRGFEGYGYTF

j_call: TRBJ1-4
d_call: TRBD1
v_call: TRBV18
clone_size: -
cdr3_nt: TGTGCCAGCTCACCAGACAGGGGAACTAATGAAAAACTGTTTTTT
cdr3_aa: CASSPDRGTNEKLFF

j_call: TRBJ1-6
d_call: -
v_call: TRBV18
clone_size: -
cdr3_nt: TGTGCCAGCTCACCAAGCTCCTATAATTCACCCCTCCACTTT
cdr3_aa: CASSPSSYNSPLHF

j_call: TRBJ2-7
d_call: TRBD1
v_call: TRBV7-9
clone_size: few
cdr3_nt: TGTGCCAGCAGCCTGTGGACAGGGCACGAGCAGTACTTC
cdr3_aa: CASSLWTGHEQYF

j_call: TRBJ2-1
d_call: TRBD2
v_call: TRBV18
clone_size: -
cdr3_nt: TGTGCCAGCTCACCACCGGGAACTAGCGGGGGGTCGACCTACAATGAGCAGTTCTTC
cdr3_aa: CASSPPGTSGGSTYNEQFF

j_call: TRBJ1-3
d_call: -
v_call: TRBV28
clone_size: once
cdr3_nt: TGTGCCAGCAGTTTGGGGCAAACCCCAAACACCATATATTTT
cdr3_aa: CASSLGQTPNTIYF

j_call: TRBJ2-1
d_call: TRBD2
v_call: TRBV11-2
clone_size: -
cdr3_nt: TGTGCCAGCAGCTTGGGGGGGAGTGATGAGCAGTTCTTC
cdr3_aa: CASSLGGSDEQFF

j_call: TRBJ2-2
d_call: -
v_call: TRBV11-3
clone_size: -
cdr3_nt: TGTGCCAGCAGCCGTTGGGGGGGCATGACCGGGGAGCTGTTTTTT
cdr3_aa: CASSRWGGMTGELFF

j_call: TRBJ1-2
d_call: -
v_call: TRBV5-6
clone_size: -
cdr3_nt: TGTGCCAGCAGCTTGGCGTCAGGGGCGAATGGCTACACCTTC
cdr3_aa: CASSLASGANGYTF

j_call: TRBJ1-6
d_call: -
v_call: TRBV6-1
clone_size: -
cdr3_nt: TGTGCCAGCAGTGAAGCCCCGGCTTTCAGCTCCTATAATTCACCCCTCCACTTT
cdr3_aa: CASSEAPAFSSYNSPLHF

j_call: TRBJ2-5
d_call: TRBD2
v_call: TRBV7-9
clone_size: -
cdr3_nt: TGTGCCAGCAGCCTCGCGGGGGGGTTGGAGACCCAGTACTTC
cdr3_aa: CASSLAGGLETQYF

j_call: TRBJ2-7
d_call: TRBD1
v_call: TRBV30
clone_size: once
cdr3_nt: TGTGCCTTGACCAGGGGGTGGAAGAACGAGCAGTACTTC
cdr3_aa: CALTRGWKNEQYF

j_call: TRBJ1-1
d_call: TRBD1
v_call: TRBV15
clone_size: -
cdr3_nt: TGTGCCACCAGCAGAGTCAGGACAGGGAACACTGAAGCTTTCTTT
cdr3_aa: CATSRVRTGNTEAFF

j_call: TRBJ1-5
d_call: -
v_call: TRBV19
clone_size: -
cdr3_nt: TGTGCCAGTAGTATAGGGGTGCAGAGCAATCAGCCCCAGCATTTT
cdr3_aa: CASSIGVQSNQPQHF

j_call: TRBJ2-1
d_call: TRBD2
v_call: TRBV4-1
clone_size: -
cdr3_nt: TGCGCCAGCAGCCAGAAAACTAGCGGGGTTTACAATGAGCAGTTCTTC
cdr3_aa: CASSQKTSGVYNEQFF

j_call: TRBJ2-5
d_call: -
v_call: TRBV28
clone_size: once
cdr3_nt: TGTGCCAGCAGTTTACTCGTCGTACTGAACCCAAGGGCCCAGTACTTC
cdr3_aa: CASSLLVVLNPRAQYF

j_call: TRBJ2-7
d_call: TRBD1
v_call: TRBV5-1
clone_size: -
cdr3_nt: TGCGCCAGCAGCTCGACAGGGAACGGGGTGCAGTACTTC
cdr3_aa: CASSSTGNGVQYF

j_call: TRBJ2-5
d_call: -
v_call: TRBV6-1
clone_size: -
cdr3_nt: TGTGCCAGCAGTGAAGCGCCGTGGCAGGGGCGAGGAGAGACCCAGTACTTC
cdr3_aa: CASSEAPWQGRGETQYF

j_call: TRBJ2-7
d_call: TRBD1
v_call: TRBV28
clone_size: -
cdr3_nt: TGTGCCAGCAGTTTAATGAGGGACAGGGGTCACGAGCAGTACTTC
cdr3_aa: CASSLMRDRGHEQYF

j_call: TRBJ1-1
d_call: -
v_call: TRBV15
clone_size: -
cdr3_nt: TGTGCCACCAGCAGAGATCGAGGTCAGGGGTACACTGAAGCTTTCTTT
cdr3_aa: CATSRDRGQGYTEAFF

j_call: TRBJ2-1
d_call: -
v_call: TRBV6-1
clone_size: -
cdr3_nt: TGTGCCAGCACCCCCGGTCGGGGGGCTCGCTATGAGCAGTTCTTC
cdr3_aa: CASTPGRGARYEQFF

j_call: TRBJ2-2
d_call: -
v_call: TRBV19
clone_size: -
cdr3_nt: TGTGCCAGTAGTATTGACGGCACCGGGGAGCTGTTTTTT
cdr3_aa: CASSIDGTGELFF

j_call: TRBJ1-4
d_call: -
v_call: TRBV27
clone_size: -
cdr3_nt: TGTGCCAGCAGTCGTCGTACAGCACCCGCAACTAATGAAAAACTGTTTTTT
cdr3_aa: CASSRRTAPATNEKLFF

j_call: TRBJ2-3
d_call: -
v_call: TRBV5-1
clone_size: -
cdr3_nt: TGCGCCAGCCGCTTGAGCGTAACAGATACGCAGTATTTT
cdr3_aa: CASRLSVTDTQYF

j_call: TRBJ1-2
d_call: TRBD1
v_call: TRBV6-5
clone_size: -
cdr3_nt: TGTGCCAGCAGTTGGGACAGGGGGAGCAATGGCTACACCTTC
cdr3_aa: CASSWDRGSNGYTF

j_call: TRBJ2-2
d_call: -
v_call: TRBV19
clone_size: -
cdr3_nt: TGTGCCAGTAGCTGGGGAGATAACACCGGGGAGCTGTTTTTT
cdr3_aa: CASSWGDNTGELFF

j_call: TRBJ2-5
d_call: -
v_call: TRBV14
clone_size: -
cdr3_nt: TGTGCCAGCAGCCACCCAGGGTCAAGAGAGTTGACCCAGTACTTC
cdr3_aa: CASSHPGSRELTQYF

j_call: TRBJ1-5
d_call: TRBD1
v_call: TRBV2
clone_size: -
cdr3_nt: TGTGCCAGCAGTTGGACAGGGGGAAGCAATCAGCCCCAGCATTTT
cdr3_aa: CASSWTGGSNQPQHF

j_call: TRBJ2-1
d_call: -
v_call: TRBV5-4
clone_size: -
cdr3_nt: TGTGCCAGCAGCAGATCAGACTGGGACAATGAGCAGTTCTTC
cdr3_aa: CASSRSDWDNEQFF

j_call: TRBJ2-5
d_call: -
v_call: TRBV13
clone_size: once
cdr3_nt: TGTGCCAGCAGCCCAGGGGGCGGGGGGGCGTCGGCCCAGTACTTC
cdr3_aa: CASSPGGGGASAQYF

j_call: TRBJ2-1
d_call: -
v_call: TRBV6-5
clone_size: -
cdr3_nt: TGTGCCAGCAGTTACCTGGAGGTGGGTGAGCAGTTCTTC
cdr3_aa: CASSYLEVGEQFF

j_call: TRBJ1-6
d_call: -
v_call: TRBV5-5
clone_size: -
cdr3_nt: TGTGCCAGCAGCTTCCAAGGCCCAAATTCACCCCTGCCCCTCCACTTT
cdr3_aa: CASSFQGPNSPLPLHF

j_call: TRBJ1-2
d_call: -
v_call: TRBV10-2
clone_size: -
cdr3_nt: TGCGCCAGCGCCGCGGGCAGGGGAGATGGCTACACCTTC
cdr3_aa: CASAAGRGDGYTF

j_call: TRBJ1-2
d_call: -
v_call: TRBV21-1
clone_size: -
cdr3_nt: TGTGCCAGCAAGGAGGGGGGGTGGAGGCACTATGGCTACACCTTC
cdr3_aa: CASKEGGWRHYGYTF

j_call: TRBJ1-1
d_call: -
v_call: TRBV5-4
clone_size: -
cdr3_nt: TGTGCCAGCAGCCAGAACACTGAAGCTTTCTTT
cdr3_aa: CASSQNTEAFF

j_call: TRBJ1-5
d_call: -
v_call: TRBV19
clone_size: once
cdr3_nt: TGTGCCAGTAGATATGGGGCTAGCAATCAGCCCCAGCATTTT
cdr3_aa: CASRYGASNQPQHF

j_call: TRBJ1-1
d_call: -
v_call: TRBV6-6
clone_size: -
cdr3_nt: TGTGCCAGCCTGCCAGGCGCTATCGGGACTGAAGCTTTCTTT
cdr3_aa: CASLPGAIGTEAFF

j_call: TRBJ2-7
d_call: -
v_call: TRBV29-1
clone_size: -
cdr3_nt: TGCAGCGTTCGCAGGGGGGAGAACTACGAGCAGTACTTC
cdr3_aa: CSVRRGENYEQYF

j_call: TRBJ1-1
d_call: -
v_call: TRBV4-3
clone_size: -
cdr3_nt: TGCGCCAGCAGCCAAGCAGGTCGGGGGAGGGGAACTGAAGCTTTCTTT
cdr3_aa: CASSQAGRGRGTEAFF

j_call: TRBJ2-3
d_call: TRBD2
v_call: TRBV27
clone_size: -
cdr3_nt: TGTGCCAGCAGTTTCCAGCGGGGGCCCGAGGATACGCAGTATTTT
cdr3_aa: CASSFQRGPEDTQYF

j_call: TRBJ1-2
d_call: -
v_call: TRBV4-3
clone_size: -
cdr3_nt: TGCGCCAGCAGCCAAGATTACTATGGCTACACCTTC
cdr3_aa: CASSQDYYGYTF

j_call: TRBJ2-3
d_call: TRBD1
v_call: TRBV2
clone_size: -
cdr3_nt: TGTGCCAGCAGTGAAGAGGGTCAGGGGGCGGATACGCAGTATTTT
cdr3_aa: CASSEEGQGADTQYF

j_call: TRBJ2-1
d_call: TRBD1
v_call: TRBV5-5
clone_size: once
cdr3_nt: TGTGCCAGCAGCATAAGACAGGGGGCTACGAATGAGCAGTTCTTC
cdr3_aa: CASSIRQGATNEQFF